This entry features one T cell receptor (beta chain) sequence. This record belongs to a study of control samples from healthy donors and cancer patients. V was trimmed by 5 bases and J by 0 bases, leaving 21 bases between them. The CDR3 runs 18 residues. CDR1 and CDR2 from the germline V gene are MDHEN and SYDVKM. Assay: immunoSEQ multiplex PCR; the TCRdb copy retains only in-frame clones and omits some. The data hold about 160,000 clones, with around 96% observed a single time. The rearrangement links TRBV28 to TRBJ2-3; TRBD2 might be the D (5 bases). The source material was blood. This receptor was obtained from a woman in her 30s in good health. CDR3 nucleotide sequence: TGTGCCAGCAGTCTAGTCCGGGGTTCGGGTACTAGCACAGATACGCAGTATTTT. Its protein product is CASSLVRGSGTSTDTQYF.